Shown below are 26 T cell receptor beta chains from a single sample sequenced in a study of blood T cell repertoires in COVID-19. Sequencing used immunoSEQ multiplex PCR; TCRdb keeps in-frame clones, though not all of them. The data contain about 38,000 clones, around four fifths of them singletons. Source material: peripheral blood. The origin of the receptors is a man between 50 and 59 years old with active COVID-19.

This rearrangement joins TRBV12-3 or TRBV12-4 to TRBJ2-3; D unresolved. CDR3 length: 9 residues. The germline V and J ends were trimmed by 10 bases and 6 bases, with 5 bases remaining between them. The CDR3 protein is CATEDTQYF. CDR3 DNA sequence: TGTGCCACCGAGGATACGCAGTATTTT.

The chain is built from TRBV12-2 and TRBJ2-1; TRBD2 is the table's D call, not checked against the DNA. TRBV12-2 is a documented pseudogene. The CDR3 is 18 amino acids. The DNA for the CDR3 is TGTGCAAGTCGCTTACCCCCCCTGACGGGAGGGTCATACAATGAGCAGTTCTTC. It specifies CASRLPPLTGGSYNEQFF.

The chain has TRBV28 and TRBJ2-3, with 9 nucleotides matching TRBD1. Germline CDR1 MDHEN, CDR2 SYDVKM. The CDR3 contains 15 residues. J lost 2 bases, V lost 5 bases, and 5 bases had no gene match. DNA for the CDR3: TGTGCCAGCAGTCTACAGGGGGCGTCCACAGATACGCAGTATTTT. Protein product: CASSLQGASTDTQYF.

This clone appeared a few times. At the DNA level, this CDR3 is encoded by other sequences in the same sample as well. The chain is built from TRBV5-4 and TRBJ1-4, with TRBD1 identical over 9 bases. V lost 2 bases to trimming and J lost 7 bases; unmatched junction nucleotides: 3. Germline V CDR1 and CDR2: SGHNT, YYREEE (reference sequence). The CDR3 extends over 14 amino acids. CDR3 region: CASSLQGAVEKLFF. In nucleotides, the CDR3 is TGTGCCAGCAGCTTACAGGGGGCGGTTGAAAAACTGTTTTTT.

CDR3 protein: CASSYRPGGQETQYF. CDR3 nucleotides: TGTGCCAGCAGTTACAGGCCAGGGGGGCAAGAGACCCAGTACTTC. The rearrangement links TRBV6-2 or TRBV6-3 to TRBJ2-5; perhaps TRBD1 as D (7 bases). CDR3 length: 15 amino acids. V lost 2 bases and J 2 bases, leaving 12 bases between the germline ends. CDR1 and CDR2 from the germline V gene are MNHEY and SVGEGT.

Of note for this clone: A read error may account for a junction end that differs from germline. J is TRBJ1-4 and V is TRBV7-9, with D unclear. The CDR3 is 12 amino acids. Germline V gives CDR1 SEHNR, CDR2 FQNEAQ (reference sequence). This chain's CDR3 is CASSYMDGLLIF. The CDR3 DNA follows: TGTGCCAGCAGCTATATGGACGGACTCCTGATTTTT.

For the CDR3, the DNA is TGCGCCAGCAGTCGGGACAGCAACTTTACTTCACCCCTCCACTTT. It codes for CASSRDSNFTSPLHF. This chain uses TRBV23-1 with TRBJ1-6; TRBD1 agrees at 7 bases. TRBV23-1 is placed among ORFs of uncertain function. V was clipped by 4 bases and J by 9 bases; unmatched bases: 9. CDR3 size: 15 residues.

This clone has just a few counts. CDR3 DNA sequence: TGTGCCAGCAGCGCGAGACAGGGCTTCGGGGGCTACACCTTC. Translation gives CASSARQGFGGYTF. The chain employs TRBV6-5 and TRBJ1-2, with TRBD1 matching 7 bases. Germline V gene data show CDR1 as MNHEY and CDR2 as SVGAGI. CDR3 size: 14 residues. V was clipped by 6 bases and J by 8 bases; unmatched bases: 12.

The rearrangement joins TRBV19 to TRBJ2-5, with 7 bases matching TRBD1. The CDR3 runs to 14 residues. Germline CDR1 reads LNHDA; CDR2 reads SQIVND (reference sequence). Trimming cost V 5 bases and J 4 bases; bases outside gene matches: 7. CDR3 sequence reads: CASSFQGVRETQYF. CDR3 nucleotides: TGTGCCAGTAGTTTTCAGGGGGTCAGAGAGACCCAGTACTTC. Full variable domain (remainder filled in from reference TRBV19 and TRBJ2-5): DGGITQSPKYLFRKEGQNVTLSCEQNLNHDAMYWYRQDPGQGLRLIYYSQIVNDFQKGDIAEGYSVSREKKESFPLTVTSAQKNPTAFYLCASSFQGVRETQYFGPGTRLLVL.

This clone was counted between two and nine times. CDR3: CASSFSGGRHNEQFF. The CDR3 nucleotides read TGTGCCAGCAGCTTTAGCGGGGGGAGGCACAATGAGCAGTTCTTC. The J gene is TRBJ2-1, the V gene TRBV7-9; 10 bases line up with TRBD2. The trim removed 3 bases at V and 5 bases at J, leaving 4 bases unmatched. The CDR3 totals 15 residues. Per germline, CDR1 SEHNR and CDR2 FQNEAQ (reference sequence).

The chain recombines TRBV27 with TRBJ2-7; 10 bases match TRBD1. The CDR3 contains 14 residues. Per the germline V gene, CDR1 is MNHEY and CDR2 is SMNVEV (reference sequence). V gave up 4 bases and J gave up 3 bases; unmatched junction bases: 3. The CDR3 spells CASSWTGGSYEQYF. CDR3 bases: TGTGCCAGCAGTTGGACAGGGGGGAGCTACGAGCAGTACTTC.

V is TRBV18 and J is TRBJ1-5, with a weak D call TRBD1 (6 bases). The CDR3 covers 14 residues. The germline V gene encodes CDR1 KGHSH and CDR2 LQKENI. V lost 1 base, J lost 6 bases, and 10 bases lay in between. CDR3 residues: CASSPQRDTQPQHF. The CDR3 DNA sequence: TGTGCCAGCTCACCACAGAGGGACACTCAGCCCCAGCATTTT.

The chain links TRBV28 to TRBJ1-1; 8 bases map to TRBD1. V lost 6 bases to trimming and J lost 6 bases; unmatched junction nucleotides: 9. Germline V gene data show CDR1 as MDHEN and CDR2 as SYDVKM. The CDR3 is made up of 14 amino acids. The CDR3 region is CASSISGGLAEAFF. The CDR3 region has the DNA TGTGCCAGCAGCATTTCAGGGGGCCTCGCTGAAGCTTTCTTT.

The gene calls are TRBV10-3 and TRBJ1-6; 7 nucleotides align to TRBD1. The CDR3 contains 14 residues. J was trimmed by 2 bases and V by 10 bases; bases with no gene match: 5. Per the germline V gene, CDR1 is ENHRY and CDR2 is SYGVKD. The DNA of the CDR3 is TGTGCCAGCACAGGGGACACCTATAATTCACCCCTCCACTTT. Encoded protein: CASTGDTYNSPLHF.

This clone is a singleton in its sample. The rearrangement links TRBV7-2 to TRBJ2-7, with D possibly being TRBD1 (5 bases). From germline, CDR1 is SGHTA and CDR2 FQGNSA. V lost 6 bases and J 4 bases, leaving 19 bases between the germline ends. The CDR3 has 15 amino acids. In nucleotides, the CDR3 is TGTGCCAGCAGTCCAACTCAGGCAGGGAAATACGAGCAGTACTTC. It codes for CASSPTQAGKYEQYF.

This clone was counted between two and nine times. This sequence joins TRBV28 and TRBJ1-4, with unresolved D. Trimming shortened V by 10 bases and J by 13 bases, and 22 bases separated the two germline ends. The V gene's germline CDR1 is MDHEN and CDR2 SYDVKM. The CDR3 sequence is 13 residues long. Written as DNA, the CDR3 is TGTGCCATATCATACCGGACTTCCTCGGGACTGTTTTTT. This translates into CAISYRTSSGLFF.

The chain carries TRBV5-1 and TRBJ1-5; TRBD1 matches at 7 bases. Germline CDR1 reads SGHRS; CDR2 reads YFSETQ. This CDR3 contains 14 residues. The junction had 7 bases not matched to a gene; V was cut back by 4 bases and J by 6 bases. CDR3 nucleotide sequence: TGCGCCAGCAGCCCCGGACAGGTTGGTCAGCCCCAGCATTTT. This sequence encodes CASSPGQVGQPQHF. Full variable domain (outside the CDR3, taken from reference TRBV5-1 and TRBJ1-5): KAGVTQTPRYLIKTRGQQVTLSCSPISGHRSVSWYQQTPGQGLQFLFEYFSETQRNKGNFPGRFSGRQFSNSRSEMNVSTLELGDSALYLCASSPGQVGQPQHFGDGTRLSIL.

DNA of the CDR3: TGTGCCAGCAGTTTCGGCCCTAGCGCTGAAGCTTTCTTT. It is translated as CASSFGPSAEAFF. The chain employs TRBV12-3 or TRBV12-4 and TRBJ1-1, with unresolved D. Deletions cut 3 bases from V and 6 bases from J, with 11 bases between. The CDR3 sequence is 13 residues long.

This clone was observed once. This chain connects TRBV28 to TRBJ1-5, with TRBD1 matching 7 bases. The CDR3 consists of 15 residues. CDR1 is MDHEN, CDR2 SYDVKM, per germline. Trimming at V came to 2 bases and at J to 6 bases, leaving 7 bases not matched to a gene. CDR3 coding DNA: TGTGCCAGCAGTTTAGGAGGAGGGGGCGGTCAGCCCCAGCATTTT. Its translation is CASSLGGGGGQPQHF.

The CDR3: CASSVDTAYNEQFF. DNA of the CDR3: TGTGCCAGCAGCGTTGATACAGCCTACAATGAGCAGTTCTTC. This sequence joins TRBV9 and TRBJ2-1; D unclear. Trimming cost V 2 bases and J 2 bases, with 8 bases left between them. The CDR3 contains 14 residues. Per germline, CDR1 SGDLS and CDR2 YYNGEE.

This rearrangement joins TRBV3-1 (or the pseudogene TRBV3-2) to TRBJ2-3; 9 bases align to TRBD1. V lost 0 bases to trimming and J lost 4 bases; unmatched junction nucleotides: 5. There are 16 residues in the CDR3. The V gene's germline CDR1 is LGHDT and CDR2 YNNKEL (reference sequence). CDR3 sequence: CASSQEGQGWADTQYF. In nucleotides, the CDR3 is TGTGCCAGCAGCCAAGAGGGACAGGGATGGGCAGATACGCAGTATTTT.

The CDR3 region is CASSPQGQGLGAFF. The CDR3 coding sequence is TGTGCCAGCAGCCCGCAGGGACAGGGGTTAGGAGCTTTCTTT. J is TRBJ1-1 and V is TRBV7-9; 10 nucleotides align to TRBD1. Germline V lookup: CDR1 SEHNR, CDR2 FQNEAQ (reference sequence). V dropped 5 bases and J dropped 10; count of bases not matched to a gene: 10. This CDR3 region has 14 residues.

This clone occurred once. This chain connects TRBV4-1 to TRBJ2-7, with D unresolved. This CDR3 is 12 amino acids long. Germline loops: CDR1 MGHRA, CDR2 YSYEKL. The V gene lost 2 bases and the J gene lost 7 bases, with 9 bases spanning the gap. CDR3 DNA sequence: TGCGCCAGCAGCCAACCAGACGGGGAGCAGTACTTC. Translation gives CASSQPDGEQYF.

This chain connects TRBV12-3 or TRBV12-4 to TRBJ2-7, with 8 bases that match TRBD1. Germline trimming cut 5 bases from V and 7 bases from J; bases unmatched to any gene: 7. The CDR3 consists of 13 residues. The CDR3: CASSQTGVREQYF. CDR3 coding DNA: TGTGCCAGCAGTCAGACAGGGGTCAGGGAGCAGTACTTC.

This rearrangement joins TRBV7-8 to TRBJ2-7; tentatively, D is TRBD2 (5 bases). Germline V CDR1 and CDR2: SGHVS, FQNEAQ. CDR3 length: 13 residues. V lost 5 bases and J 0 bases, leaving 8 bases between the germline ends. The CDR3 sequence is CASSNRGSYEQYF. The CDR3 DNA reads as TGTGCCAGCAGCAACCGGGGCTCCTACGAGCAGTACTTC.

V is TRBV9 and J is TRBJ1-1, with 9 bases identical to TRBD1. The V and J ends lost 6 bases and 4 bases, in that order; junction bases with no gene match: 10. Germline V gives CDR1 SGDLS, CDR2 YYNGEE. The CDR3 runs 15 residues. This CDR3 reads CASNRFSTGGTEAFF. In DNA, the CDR3 is TGTGCCAGCAACCGTTTCTCGACAGGGGGCACTGAAGCTTTCTTT.